The clone carrying this T cell receptor beta chain has only a few counts. This sample is part of a study of blood T cell repertoires in COVID-19. Method: immunoSEQ multiplex PCR; TCRdb's copy keeps in-frame clones and lacks some. The repertoire holds roughly 130,000 clones, with about 86% as singletons. Germline lookup yields CDR1 MDHEN and CDR2 SYDVKM. With 5 bases clipped from V and 2 bases from J, the junction kept 5 bases outside the gene matches. This CDR3 is 15 amino acids long. The sequence was collected from a middle-aged man who had recovered from COVID-19. Sequenced material: PBMCs or T cells enriched from blood (not recorded which). The chain recombines TRBV28 with TRBJ2-3, with 9 positions matching TRBD2. CDR3 protein: CASSASGAYTDTQYF. Here the CDR3 DNA reads TGTGCCAGCAGTGCTAGCGGGGCCTACACAGATACGCAGTATTTT.